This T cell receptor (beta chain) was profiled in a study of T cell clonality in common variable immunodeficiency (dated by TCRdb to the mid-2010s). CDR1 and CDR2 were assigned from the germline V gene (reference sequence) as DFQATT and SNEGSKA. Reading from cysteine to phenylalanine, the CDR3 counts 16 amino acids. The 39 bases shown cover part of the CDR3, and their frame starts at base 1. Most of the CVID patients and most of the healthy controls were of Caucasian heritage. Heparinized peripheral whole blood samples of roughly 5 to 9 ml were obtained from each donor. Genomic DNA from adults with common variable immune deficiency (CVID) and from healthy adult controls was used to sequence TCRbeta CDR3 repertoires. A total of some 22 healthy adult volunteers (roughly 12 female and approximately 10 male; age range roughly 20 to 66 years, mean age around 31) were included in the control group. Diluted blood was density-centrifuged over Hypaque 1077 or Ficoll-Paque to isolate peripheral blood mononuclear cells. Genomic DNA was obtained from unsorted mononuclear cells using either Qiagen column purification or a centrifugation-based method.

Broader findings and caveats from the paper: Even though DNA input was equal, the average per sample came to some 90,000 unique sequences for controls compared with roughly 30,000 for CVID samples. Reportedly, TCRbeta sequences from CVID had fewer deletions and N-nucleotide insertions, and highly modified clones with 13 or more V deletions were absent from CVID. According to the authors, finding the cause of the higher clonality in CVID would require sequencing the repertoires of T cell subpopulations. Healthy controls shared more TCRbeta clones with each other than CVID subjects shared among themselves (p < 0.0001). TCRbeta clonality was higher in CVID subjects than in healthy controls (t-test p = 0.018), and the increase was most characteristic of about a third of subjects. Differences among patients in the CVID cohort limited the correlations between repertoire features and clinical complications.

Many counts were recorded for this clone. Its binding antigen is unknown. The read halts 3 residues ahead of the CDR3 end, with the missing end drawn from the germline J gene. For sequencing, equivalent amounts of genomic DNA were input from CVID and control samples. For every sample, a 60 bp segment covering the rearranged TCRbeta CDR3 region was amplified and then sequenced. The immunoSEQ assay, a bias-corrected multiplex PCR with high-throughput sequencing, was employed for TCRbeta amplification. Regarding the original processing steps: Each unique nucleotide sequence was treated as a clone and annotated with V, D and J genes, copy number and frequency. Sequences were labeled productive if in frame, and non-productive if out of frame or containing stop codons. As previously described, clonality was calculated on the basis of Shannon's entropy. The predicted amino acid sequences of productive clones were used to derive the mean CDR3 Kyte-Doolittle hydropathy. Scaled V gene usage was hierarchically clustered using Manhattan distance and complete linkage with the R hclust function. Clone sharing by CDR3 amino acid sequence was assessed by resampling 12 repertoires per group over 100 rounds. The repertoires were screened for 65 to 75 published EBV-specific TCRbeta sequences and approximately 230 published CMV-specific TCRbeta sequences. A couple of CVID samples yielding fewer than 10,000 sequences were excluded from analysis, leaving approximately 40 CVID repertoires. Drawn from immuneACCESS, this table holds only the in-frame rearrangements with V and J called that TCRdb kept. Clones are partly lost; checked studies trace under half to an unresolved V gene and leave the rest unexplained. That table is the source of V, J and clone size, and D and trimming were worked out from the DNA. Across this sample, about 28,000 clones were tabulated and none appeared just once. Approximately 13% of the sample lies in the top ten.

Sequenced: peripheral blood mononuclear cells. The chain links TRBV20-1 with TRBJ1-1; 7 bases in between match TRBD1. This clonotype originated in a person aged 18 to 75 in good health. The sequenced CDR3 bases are TGCAGAGCAAGCGGGGGCGCTGAGGGGGCGACCCTACCC. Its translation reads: CRASGGAEGATLP. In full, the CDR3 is CRASGGAEGATLPAFF.